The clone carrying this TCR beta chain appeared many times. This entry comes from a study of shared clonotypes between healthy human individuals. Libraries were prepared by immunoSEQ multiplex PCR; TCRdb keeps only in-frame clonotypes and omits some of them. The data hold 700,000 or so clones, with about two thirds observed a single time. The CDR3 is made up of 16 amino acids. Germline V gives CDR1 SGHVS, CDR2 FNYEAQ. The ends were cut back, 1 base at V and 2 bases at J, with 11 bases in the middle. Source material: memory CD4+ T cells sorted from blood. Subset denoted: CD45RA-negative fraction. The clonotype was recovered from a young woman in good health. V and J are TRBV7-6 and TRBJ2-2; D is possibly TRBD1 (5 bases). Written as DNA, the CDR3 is TGTGCCAGCAGCTTAGTAGGGGCTGGAAACACCGGGGAGCTGTTTTTT. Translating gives CASSLVGAGNTGELFF.